What follows is one T cell receptor (beta chain) and its context. Its target antigen remains unknown. No much larger clone is present one base from it, and per-base qualities are unavailable. This sample was taken from a study of blood T cells in healthy people across ages (dated by TCRdb to about 2015). At the level of the whole study: Template switching captured roughly one uniquely barcoded TCR beta cDNA molecule per two T cells in model experiments. Using deep sequencing normalized with unique cDNA molecular identifiers, the study measured how TCR beta repertoire diversity changes with age. Two additional independent replicas of 1 million unique cDNA reads from the same blood draw were analyzed for two donors (one aged 18 to 30 and one aged 80 or older). To avoid experimental bias, donors of different ages were distributed randomly across sequencing lanes. The donors were divided into four age groups: young (average about 15 years), middle-aged (almost 40), aged (around 67) and long-lived (more than 75).

Systemically healthy Caucasian individuals from Russia, approximately 39 in total and aged roughly 6 to 100 years, were included as donors. Ten milliliters of peripheral blood were collected from each donor into EDTA-treated Vacutainer tubes. Ficoll-Paque density-gradient centrifugation was used to isolate PBMCs, with at least 6 million obtained per sample. Total RNA was extracted from PBMCs with Trizol reagent, with at least 5 micrograms obtained per sample. The percentages of naive CD45RAhigh/CD27high T cells were determined by flow cytometry on a PBMC aliquot from every donor. V is pruned by 8 bases and J by 5 bases, leaving 10 bases of the junction without a gene match. The CDR3 contains 15 residues, cysteine and phenylalanine counted. The only DNA kept is the CDR3, 45 bases in frame from the first base. The germline V gene (reference sequence) provides CDR1 MNHEY and CDR2 SMNVEV. The library relied on 5' RACE. These reads were obtained on an Illumina HiSeq 2500. A second about 7 to 11 cycle PCR used a sample-barcoded 5' primer and a J-beta primer mix. Each TCR beta cDNA molecule received a unique molecular identifier from a template-switch 5' adaptor carrying 12 random nucleotides. At least 2.5 million CDR3-containing paired-end reads were obtained from each sample. The Mint cDNA synthesis kit, primed by a TRBC-specific oligonucleotide, was used to synthesize first-strand cDNA from all RNA. All cDNA was treated with uracil-DNA glycosylase and then went through a first 18-cycle PCR with the universal primers M1SS and BC2_uni_R. Processing in the source paper ran as follows. Normalization of each sample was performed by random selection of 1 million high-quality reads, each carrying a distinct molecular identifier. Reads with shared molecular identifiers were discarded instead of being binned into consensus sequences. MiTCR, with a Q25 quality threshold and the strictest error-elimination algorithm, was used for CDR3 identification, clonotype clustering and error correction. A nonparametric unseen species model using Euler transformation provided a lower-bound estimate of total TCR beta diversity. TCRdb took the public reads, trimmed them with fastp at Q25, ran MiXCR for clone calling and kept in-frame beta chains. CDR3 protein duplicates are merged, each entry listing the most common genes and DNA. These V and J calls derive from TCRdb rather than the authors' analysis. The sample has 650,000 to 1,000,000 distinct CDR3 sequences on record, under 40% of them singletons. 13% of the sample is held by the ten biggest clonotypes.

What the research found in general, with its limitations: A strong correlation was found between observed TCR beta diversity and the percentage of naive T cells measured by flow cytometry. As age increased, observed TCR beta diversity per million T cells dropped in a roughly linear way, and a significant reduction was already evident by age about 40. Compared with the aged group, the long-lived group had more naive CD4+ T cells, fewer expanded clones and increased TCR diversity, suggesting age selection. Conclusive comparison of naive and antigen-experienced compartments was prevented by the profiling of bulk unsorted PBMCs. Donor CMV infection status was unknown, potentially confounding age-related changes in expanded clonotypes. Estimates of total diversity based on one million sequenced T cells were regarded as lower bounds and as underestimates.

Here the chain combines TRBV27 and TRBJ2-3, and TRBD2 aligns with 10 junction nucleotides. The TCR was taken from a man between 18 and 35 years old in good health. Material for sequencing was blood. The CDR3 region reads CASGEQRGGRDTQYF. DNA sequence: TGTGCCAGCGGGGAACAGCGGGGGGGTCGAGATACGCAGTATTTT.